This entry lists 8 T cell receptor beta chains sequenced from one sample in a study of early T cells in non-severe SARS-CoV-2 infection (dated by TCRdb to the early 2020s). The library was generated by 5' RACE. TCRdb names NextSeq 500 as the instrument used. TCRdb reprocessed the public reads (quality trimming at Q25 with fastp, clone calling with MiXCR) and kept in-frame beta chains. Rows with a matching CDR3 protein are joined into one entry that keeps the most common DNA and genes. The sample table shows 95,000 to 100,000 distinct CDR3 sequences, and 13% are seen once. 2% to 2.5% of the sample rests with the top ten. Sequencing input: whole blood. These receptor sequences come from an adult who was a healthcare worker with PCR-confirmed SARS-CoV-2 infection or an uninfected control (not recorded which).

This clonotype was seen at least ten times. The chain couples TRBV2 to TRBJ1-1; no clear D gene. This CDR3 spans 13 amino acids. With 2 bases removed from V and 1 base from J, the gap between germline ends came to 5 bases. Germline V CDR1 and CDR2: SNHLY, FYNNEI. The CDR3 spells CASSEIRNTEAFF. CDR3 DNA: TGTGCCAGCAGTGAAATAAGGAACACTGAAGCTTTCTTT.

In this sample, this clonotype turned up many times. The V and J genes are TRBV10-3 and TRBJ2-1; D call uncertain. The CDR3 covers 11 residues. Per germline, CDR1 ENHRY and CDR2 SYGVKD. V lost 6 bases and J lost 5, with 5 bases in between. CDR3 nucleotide sequence: TGTGCCATCAGGCAGAACAATGAGCAGTTCTTC. It specifies CAIRQNNEQFF.

The rearrangement joins TRBV28 to TRBJ2-3; TRBD1 agrees at 10 bases. Per the germline V gene, CDR1 is MDHEN and CDR2 is SYDVKM. The CDR3 runs to 15 residues. Trimming at V came to 5 bases and at J to 7 bases, leaving 9 bases not matched to a gene. The CDR3 here is CASSLGQGTVNTQYF. The CDR3 nucleotides are TGTGCCAGCAGTCTGGGACAGGGGACAGTTAATACGCAGTATTTT.

The rearrangement uses TRBV7-2 and TRBJ2-1, with 9 nucleotides matching TRBD2. The CDR3 covers 15 residues. Germline assignment: CDR1 SGHTA and CDR2 FQGNSA. The V and J ends lost 5 bases and 9 bases, in that order; junction bases with no gene match: 11. CDR3 in amino acids: CASSRTAGGMGEQFF. CDR3 DNA: TGTGCCAGCAGCCGGACGGCGGGGGGGATGGGTGAGCAGTTCTTC. The full variable domain, completed using reference TRBV7-2 and TRBJ2-1, is GAGVSQSPSNKVTEKGKDVELRCDPISGHTALYWYRQSLGQGLEFLIYFQGNSAPDKSGLPSDRFSAERTGGSVSTLTIQRTQQEDSAVYLCASSRTAGGMGEQFFGPGTRLTVL.

This clonotype was seen ten or more times. This chain connects TRBV11-2 to TRBJ2-5; a possible D gene is TRBD1 (5 bases). Germline V gene lookup returns CDR1 SGHAT and CDR2 FQNNGV. The CDR3 runs 16 residues. Trimming stripped 1 base from V and 4 bases from J, with 16 bases between. The CDR3 loop reads CASSLGGVWQGETQYF. The DNA of the CDR3 is TGTGCCAGCAGCTTAGGTGGGGTGTGGCAGGGAGAGACCCAGTACTTC. Filled out from reference TRBV11-2 and TRBJ2-5, the complete variable domain reads EAGVAQSPRYKIIEKRQSVAFWCNPISGHATLYWYQQILGQGPKLLIQFQNNGVVDDSQLPKDRFSAERLKGVDSTLKIQPAKLEDSAVYLCASSLGGVWQGETQYFGPGTRLLVL.

This clonotype was detected many times. V is TRBV24-1 and J is TRBJ2-3; D might be TRBD1 or TRBD2, each matching 5 bases. The germline CDR1 and CDR2 sequences are KGHDR and SFDVKD. Trimming pared 5 bases from V and 2 bases from J, leaving 19 bases between. The CDR3 runs to 17 residues. The CDR3 is CATSGARDATFTDTQYF. The CDR3 DNA sequence: TGTGCCACCAGTGGAGCCAGGGACGCTACCTTCACAGATACGCAGTATTTT.

The V call is TRBV7-6, the J call TRBJ2-3; unclear D gene. CDR3 size: 15 residues. Germline assignment: CDR1 SGHVS and CDR2 FNYEAQ. The V end was cut by 4 bases, the J end by 5 bases, with 16 bases between. The CDR3 bases are TGTGCCAGCAGCTCCCAGGCCTTCTCCGGAGATACGCAGTATTTT. Protein: CASSSQAFSGDTQYF.

The chain employs TRBV4-1 and TRBJ2-7; 7 nucleotides match TRBD1. Germline CDR1 MGHRA, CDR2 YSYEKL. CDR3 length equals 14 residues. Trimming cost V 4 bases and J 4 bases; bases outside gene matches: 7. CDR3 nucleotide sequence: TGCGCCAGCAGCCCCGGGGACAGAAGTTACGAGCAGTACTTC. This translates into CASSPGDRSYEQYF.